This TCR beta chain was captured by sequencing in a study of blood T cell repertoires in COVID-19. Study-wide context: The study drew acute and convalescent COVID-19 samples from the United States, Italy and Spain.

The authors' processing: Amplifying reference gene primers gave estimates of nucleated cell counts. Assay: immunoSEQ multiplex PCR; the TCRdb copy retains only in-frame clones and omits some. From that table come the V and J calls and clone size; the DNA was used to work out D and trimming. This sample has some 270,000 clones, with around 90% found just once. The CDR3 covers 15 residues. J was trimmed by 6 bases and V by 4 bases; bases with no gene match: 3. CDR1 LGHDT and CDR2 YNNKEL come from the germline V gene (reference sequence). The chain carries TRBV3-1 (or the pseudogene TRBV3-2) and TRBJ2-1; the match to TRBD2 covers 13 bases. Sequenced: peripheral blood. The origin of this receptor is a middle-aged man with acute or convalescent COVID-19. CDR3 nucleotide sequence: TGTGCCAGCAGCCCGGGACTAGCGGGGACCAATGAGCAGTTCTTC. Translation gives CASSPGLAGTNEQFF.